These 30 T cell receptor beta chains originate from one sample sequenced in a study of cytomegalovirus exposure and HLA in healthy donors (dated by TCRdb to the late 2010s). The library was prepared using the immunoSEQ multiplex PCR assay. The multiplex PCR relied on a mix of 60 forward primers for TCR Vbeta segments and 13 reverse primers for TCR Jbeta segments. TCRdb stores this immuneACCESS table with in-frame sequences only. Part of the clones is absent; in the studies checked, under half of the shortfall reflects unresolved V genes, and no reason is known for the rest. Recorded for this sample are 160,000 or so clones; over 60% of them occurred a single time. Together, the top ten hold more than 5.5% of the sample. The sequenced sample was PBMCs. Receptor source: a man aged 35 to 55 in good health and CMV-seronegative.

This rearrangement joins TRBV5-1 to TRBJ2-7; 8 nucleotides match TRBD1. CDR1 is SGHRS, CDR2 YFSETQ, per germline. The CDR3 totals 14 residues. Trimming at V came to 0 bases and at J to 6 bases, leaving 5 bases not matched to a gene. DNA of the CDR3: TGCGCCAGCAGCTTGGGGACAGGGTCGATCGAGCAGTACTTC. This sequence encodes CASSLGTGSIEQYF.

The CDR3 DNA follows: TGTGCCATCAGGGGGGCAGGGGGGCTAGCGGGTTCCTACGAGCAGTACTTC. Translation gives CAIRGAGGLAGSYEQYF. The chain uses TRBV10-3 and TRBJ2-5, with a tentative D call TRBD2 (8 bases). With the DNA end fitting TRBJ2-7 better, the J assignment may be wrong. Germline CDR1 reads ENHRY; CDR2 reads SYGVKD. The CDR3 extends over 17 amino acids.

This chain connects TRBV19 to TRBJ2-2; TRBD2 might be the D (7 bases). V shed 9 bases and J shed 4 bases, with 18 bases lying between them. This CDR3 is 15 amino acids long. The germline V gene has CDR1 LNHDA and CDR2 SQIVND (reference sequence). This chain's CDR3 is CASQTGGRATGELFF. The CDR3 DNA reads TGTGCCAGCCAAACGGGGGGCCGTGCCACCGGGGAGCTGTTTTTT.

The J gene is TRBJ2-5, the V gene TRBV5-1; the D gene is possibly TRBD2 (5 bases). The CDR3 covers 15 residues. The germline CDR1 and CDR2 sequences are SGHRS and YFSETQ. Trimming stripped 3 bases from V and 1 base from J, with 13 bases between. The CDR3 here is CASSWRNSAQETQYF. The CDR3 nucleotides are TGCGCCAGCAGCTGGAGAAATAGCGCCCAAGAGACCCAGTACTTC.

The chain links TRBV10-1 to TRBJ1-4; 7 positions match TRBD1. The CDR3 is 14 residues long. The junction had 9 bases not matched to a gene; V was cut back by 5 bases and J by 9 bases. Germline V gene lookup returns CDR1 WNHNN and CDR2 SYGVQD (reference sequence). The CDR3 coding sequence is TGCGCCAGCAGTCCCGGGACAGTGAACCAAAAACTGTTTTTT. This encodes CASSPGTVNQKLFF.

J is TRBJ1-1 and V is TRBV5-1, with a tentative D call TRBD1 (6 bases). The CDR3 extends over 13 amino acids. Trimming pared 4 bases from V and 5 bases from J, leaving 12 bases between. Per the germline V gene, CDR1 is SGHRS and CDR2 is YFSETQ. The CDR3 loop is CASSGGGQTEAFF. As DNA, the CDR3 is TGCGCCAGCAGCGGCGGGGGGCAGACTGAAGCTTTCTTT.

This chain links TRBV7-2 with TRBJ2-7; D is ambiguous. V was pared by 4 bases and J by 0 bases, with 13 bases between. The CDR3 has 15 residues. CDR1 is SGHTA and CDR2 is FQGNSA in the germline V gene. CDR3 in amino acids: CASSYADRSSYEQYF. CDR3 DNA sequence: TGTGCCAGCAGCTACGCCGACCGGAGCTCCTACGAGCAGTACTTC.

This chain joins TRBV6-4 and TRBJ2-1; TRBD2 matches at 10 bases. This CDR3 contains 15 residues. J lost 7 bases, V lost 4 bases, and 7 bases had no gene match. Germline values: CDR1 MRHNA, CDR2 SNTAGT. The CDR3 DNA sequence: TGTGCCAGCAGTGGGACTAGCGGTGGGGTTAATGAGCAGTTCTTC. This encodes CASSGTSGGVNEQFF.

The chain links TRBV6-5 to TRBJ2-1; maybe TRBD1 (5 bases). The CDR3 runs to 14 residues. Per germline, CDR1 MNHEY and CDR2 SVGAGI. V lost 2 bases to trimming and J lost 8 bases, with 13 bases between them. CDR3 nucleotides: TGTGCCAGCAGTTACCGCGACAGTCAGGATGAGCAGTTCTTC. The encoded protein is CASSYRDSQDEQFF.

The chain joins TRBV7-9 to TRBJ1-2, with D possibly matching TRBD1 (5 bases). The CDR3 contains 19 residues. Trimming took 5 bases from V and 0 from J, leaving 25 bases between them. The V gene's germline CDR1 is SEHNR and CDR2 FQNEAQ (reference sequence). The CDR3 region is CASSPGYLRGPPSNYGYTF. CDR3 DNA sequence: TGTGCCAGCAGCCCCGGATATCTGCGGGGACCGCCCTCTAACTATGGCTACACCTTC.

This chain connects TRBV29-1 to TRBJ1-1; D remains ambiguous. Germline V lookup: CDR1 SQVTM, CDR2 ANQGSEA. The length of the CDR3 is 11 residues. V was pared by 2 bases and J by 1 base, with 2 bases between. The CDR3 region is CSVERNTEAFF. The CDR3 DNA reads as TGCAGCGTTGAACGGAACACTGAAGCTTTCTTT.

The chain carries TRBV5-1 and TRBJ2-7; the D gene is possibly TRBD2 (6 bases). Germline-derived CDR1 and CDR2 are SGHRS and YFSETQ. The CDR3 is made up of 16 amino acids. Trimming removed 0 bases at V and 0 bases at J, with 13 bases between. CDR3 sequence (DNA): TGCGCCAGCAGCTTGGGAGGTTTGGGGGGCTCCTACGAGCAGTACTTC. Translating gives CASSLGGLGGSYEQYF.

The genes are TRBV5-6 and TRBJ2-7; D might be TRBD1 (6 bases). Deletions cut 0 bases from V and 4 bases from J, with 11 bases between. The CDR3 length is 14 residues. Germline values: CDR1 SGHDT, CDR2 YYEEEE. The CDR3 sequence: CASSLGQERYEQYF. CDR3 bases: TGTGCCAGCAGCTTGGGACAGGAACGGTACGAGCAGTACTTC. Full variable domain (missing parts from reference TRBV5-6 and TRBJ2-7): DAGVTQSPTHLIKTRGQQVTLRCSPKSGHDTVSWYQQALGQGPQFIFQYYEEEERQRGNFPDRFSGHQFPNYSSELNVNALLLGDSALYLCASSLGQERYEQYFGPGTRLTVT.

The V and J genes are TRBV5-1 and TRBJ2-7, with D possibly being TRBD2 (5 bases). The germline CDR1 and CDR2 sequences are SGHRS and YFSETQ. The CDR3 has 11 amino acids. Trimming took off 0 bases at V and 9 bases at J, with 7 bases between the two ends. The CDR3: CASSLGRGQYF. CDR3 in DNA: TGCGCCAGCAGCTTGGGACGGGGGCAGTACTTC.

The chain carries TRBV6-5 and TRBJ1-2; possibly TRBD1 for D (5 bases). Trimming pared 6 bases from V and 4 bases from J, leaving 15 bases between. The CDR3 covers 14 residues. The germline V gene has CDR1 MNHEY and CDR2 SVGAGI. DNA for the CDR3: TGTGCCAGCAGAGCTCAGGGCCCCTTCTATGGCTACACCTTC. Protein product: CASRAQGPFYGYTF.

The chain has TRBV6-5 and TRBJ1-1, with D perhaps matching TRBD1 (6 bases). The length of the CDR3 is 11 residues. Between the trimmed V and J ends, which lost 5 bases and 10 bases, there was a span of 11 bases. Looked up from germline, CDR1 is MNHEY and CDR2 is SVGAGI. The chain's CDR3 is CASSTDRIAFF. The CDR3 DNA follows: TGTGCCAGCAGTACTGACAGGATAGCTTTCTTT.

The chain recombines TRBV6-1 with TRBJ1-6; D gene unclear. Germline V CDR1 and CDR2: MNHNS, SASEGT. V lost 4 bases and J 6 bases, leaving 7 bases between the germline ends. This CDR3 is built from 13 residues. DNA of the CDR3: TGTGCCAGCAGTGGAGTTCTTAATTCACCCCTCCACTTT. Its translation is CASSGVLNSPLHF.

Regarding this clone: Other DNA sequences in the sample encode the same CDR3. V usage is TRBV19 and J usage is TRBJ2-7; TRBD2 matches 12 bases. V shed 5 bases, J shed 3 bases, and the junction held 2 bases outside the gene matches. Germline V gives CDR1 LNHDA, CDR2 SQIVND (reference sequence). The CDR3 totals 14 residues. The CDR3 loop reads CASSLAGGLYEQYF. CDR3 nucleotide sequence: TGTGCCAGTAGTCTAGCGGGGGGGCTCTACGAGCAGTACTTC.

V usage is TRBV7-9 and J usage is TRBJ1-6, with D perhaps matching TRBD1 (6 bases). Trimming pared 3 bases from V and 1 base from J, leaving 13 bases between. Germline CDR1 and CDR2: SEHNR and FQNEAQ (reference sequence). The CDR3 is made up of 17 amino acids. Here the CDR3 reads CASSFLNTGSYNSPLHF. The CDR3 bases are TGTGCCAGCAGCTTTCTCAATACAGGGTCCTATAATTCACCCCTCCACTTT.

This clone has only a few counts. This chain links TRBV18 with TRBJ2-1; 16 bases map to TRBD2. The CDR3 is 17 residues long. V shed 3 bases, J shed 8 bases, and the junction held 7 bases outside the gene matches. Germline V gene lookup returns CDR1 KGHSH and CDR2 LQKENI. The CDR3 sequence: CASSPRMGLAGGYEQFF. The CDR3 DNA follows: TGTGCCAGCTCACCGAGGATGGGACTAGCGGGAGGGTATGAGCAGTTCTTC.

This clone has a handful of counts. V usage is TRBV7-9 and J usage is TRBJ1-3, with D unclear. V shed 5 bases and J shed 0 bases, with 11 bases lying between them. CDR1 SEHNR and CDR2 FQNEAQ come from the germline V gene (reference sequence). The length of the CDR3 is 15 residues. The CDR3 bases are TGTGCCAGCAGCCAACTCTTCCTCTCTGGAAACACCATATATTTT. Its protein product is CASSQLFLSGNTIYF.

The chain employs TRBV30 and TRBJ2-7, with 8 bases lining up with TRBD2. The length of the CDR3 is 15 residues. The V and J ends lost 3 bases and 2 bases, in that order; junction bases with no gene match: 9. Germline loops: CDR1 GTSNPN, CDR2 SVGIG (reference sequence). CDR3 in amino acids: CAWRPGGSGTYEQYF. CDR3 coding DNA: TGTGCCTGGAGACCCGGGGGTAGCGGGACCTACGAGCAGTACTTC.

This clone has a handful of counts. The rearrangement uses TRBV5-1 and TRBJ2-7, with 13 positions matching TRBD2. The germline CDR1 and CDR2 sequences are SGHRS and YFSETQ. Trimming took 0 bases from V and 5 from J; bases not matched to a gene: 8. The CDR3 totals 17 residues. CDR3 nucleotides: TGCGCCAGCAGCTTGGCCAGGACTAGCGGGAGTCCCGACGAGCAGTACTTC. Its translation is CASSLARTSGSPDEQYF.

The V call is TRBV14, the J call TRBJ2-1; the match to TRBD2 covers 8 bases. The germline V gene encodes CDR1 SGHDN and CDR2 FVKESK. The V segment lost 2 bases and the J segment 4 bases; nucleotides outside the gene matches: 16. The CDR3 covers 19 residues. The CDR3 region has the DNA TGTGCCAGCAGCCAAAACTCCCTTTCAAGCGGGAGTAAGTACAATGAGCAGTTCTTC. As protein: CASSQNSLSSGSKYNEQFF.

V gene TRBV2 combines with J gene TRBJ2-1; 13 bases agree with TRBD2. The CDR3 has 15 residues. Germline V lookup: CDR1 SNHLY, CDR2 FYNNEI. With 7 bases clipped from V and 9 bases from J, the junction kept 9 bases outside the gene matches. CDR3 in DNA: TGTGCCAGCACCGGAAGGACTAGCGGGAGTGGTGAGCAGTTCTTC. Residues: CASTGRTSGSGEQFF. Using reference TRBV2 and TRBJ2-1 for the parts outside the CDR3, the full variable domain is EPEVTQTPSHQVTQMGQEVILRCVPISNHLYFYWYRQILGQKVEFLVSFYNNEISEKSEIFDDQFSVERPDGSNFTLKIRSTKLEDSAMYFCASTGRTSGSGEQFFGPGTRLTVL.

The chain links TRBV29-1 to TRBJ1-3; no reliable D call. The V gene's germline CDR1 is SQVTM and CDR2 ANQGSEA. The CDR3 loop spans 13 amino acids. CDR3 in amino acids: CSAHGISGNTIYF. The CDR3 bases are TGCAGTGCCCACGGTATCTCTGGAAACACCATATATTTT.

V usage is TRBV7-8 and J usage is TRBJ2-3; 9 bases align to TRBD1. With V trimmed by 0 bases and J by 1 base, 2 bases remained unmatched. The CDR3 contains 16 residues. The germline V gene has CDR1 SGHVS and CDR2 FQNEAQ. CDR3 bases: TGTGCCAGCAGCTTAGCACGGACAGGGGGCACAGATACGCAGTATTTT. Amino acids: CASSLARTGGTDTQYF.

J is TRBJ2-3 and V is TRBV18; weak D call: TRBD2 (6 bases). The CDR3 runs 15 residues. The germline V and J ends were trimmed by 1 base and 5 bases, with 13 bases remaining between them. Germline V CDR1 and CDR2: KGHSH, LQKENI. CDR3 DNA: TGTGCCAGCTCACCACAGAACGGGAGAGGAGATACGCAGTATTTT. Its translation is CASSPQNGRGDTQYF. Full variable domain (outside the CDR3, taken from reference TRBV18 and TRBJ2-3): NAGVMQNPRHLVRRRGQEARLRCSPMKGHSHVYWYRQLPEEGLKFMVYLQKENIIDESGMPKERFSAEFPKEGPSILRIQQVVRGDSAAYFCASSPQNGRGDTQYFGPGTRLTVL.

Of note for this clone: This sample includes further DNA sequences coding for the same CDR3. The chain carries TRBV27 and TRBJ2-7; TRBD1 agrees at 10 bases. The CDR3 extends over 14 amino acids. CDR1 is MNHEY and CDR2 is SMNVEV in the germline V gene (reference sequence). Trimming removed 6 bases from V and 3 bases from J; junction bases left unmatched: 5. The CDR3 here is CASSLRDRGYEQYF. The CDR3, as DNA: TGTGCCAGCAGCCTCCGGGACAGGGGCTACGAGCAGTACTTC.

The rearrangement joins TRBV5-1 to TRBJ1-1, with 9 bases lining up with TRBD1. This CDR3 spans 16 amino acids. V dropped 3 bases and J dropped 6; count of bases not matched to a gene: 12. The germline V gene encodes CDR1 SGHRS and CDR2 YFSETQ. The CDR3 coding sequence is TGCGCCAGCAGCTCGGAATTCGACAGGGGGGACGCTGAAGCTTTCTTT. This encodes CASSSEFDRGDAEAFF. Drawing the rest from reference TRBV5-1 and TRBJ1-1, the complete variable domain is KAGVTQTPRYLIKTRGQQVTLSCSPISGHRSVSWYQQTPGQGLQFLFEYFSETQRNKGNFPGRFSGRQFSNSRSEMNVSTLELGDSALYLCASSSEFDRGDAEAFFGQGTRLTVV.